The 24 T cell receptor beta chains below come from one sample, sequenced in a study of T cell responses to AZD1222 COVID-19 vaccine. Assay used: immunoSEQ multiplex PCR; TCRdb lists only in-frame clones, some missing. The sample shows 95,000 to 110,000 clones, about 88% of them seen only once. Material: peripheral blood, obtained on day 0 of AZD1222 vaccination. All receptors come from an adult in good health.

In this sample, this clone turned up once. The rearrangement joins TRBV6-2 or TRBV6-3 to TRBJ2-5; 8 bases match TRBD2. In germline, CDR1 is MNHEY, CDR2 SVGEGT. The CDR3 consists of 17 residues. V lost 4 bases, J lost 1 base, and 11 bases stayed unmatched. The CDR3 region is CASSSTWVAGTQETQYF. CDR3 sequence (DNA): TGTGCCAGCAGTTCCACATGGGTAGCGGGGACCCAAGAGACCCAGTACTTC.

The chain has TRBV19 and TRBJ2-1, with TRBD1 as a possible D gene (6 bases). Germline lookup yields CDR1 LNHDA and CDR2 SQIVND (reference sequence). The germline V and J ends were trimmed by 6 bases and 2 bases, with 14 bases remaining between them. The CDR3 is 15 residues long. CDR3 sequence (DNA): TGTGCCAGTAGCTTAGTGGGGGCGGCCTACAATGAGCAGTTCTTC. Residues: CASSLVGAAYNEQFF.

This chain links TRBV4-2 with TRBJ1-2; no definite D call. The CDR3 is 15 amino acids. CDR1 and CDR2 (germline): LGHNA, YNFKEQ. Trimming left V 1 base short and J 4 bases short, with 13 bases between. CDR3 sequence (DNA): TGTGCCAGCAGCCAAGTTTCAGGAGAATTCTATGGCTACACCTTC. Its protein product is CASSQVSGEFYGYTF.

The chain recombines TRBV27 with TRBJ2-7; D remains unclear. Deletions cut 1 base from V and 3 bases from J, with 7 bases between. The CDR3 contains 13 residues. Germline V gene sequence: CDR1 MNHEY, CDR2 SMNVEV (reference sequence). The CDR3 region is CASSLWYNYEQYF. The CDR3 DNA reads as TGTGCCAGCAGTTTATGGTACAACTACGAGCAGTACTTC.

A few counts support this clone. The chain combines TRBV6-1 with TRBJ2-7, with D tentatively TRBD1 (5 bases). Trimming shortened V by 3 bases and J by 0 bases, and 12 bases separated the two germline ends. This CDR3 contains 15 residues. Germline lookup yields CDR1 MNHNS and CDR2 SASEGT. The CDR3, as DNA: TGTGCCAGCAGTGAGTCGGACAATTACTCCTACGAGCAGTACTTC. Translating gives CASSESDNYSYEQYF.

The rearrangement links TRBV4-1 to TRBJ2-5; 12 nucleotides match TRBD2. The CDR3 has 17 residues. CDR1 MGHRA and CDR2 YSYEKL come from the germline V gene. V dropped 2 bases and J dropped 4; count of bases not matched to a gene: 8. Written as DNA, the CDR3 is TGCGCCAGCAGCCAAACCTCTAGCGGGGGGGCGGTAGAGACCCAGTACTTC. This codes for CASSQTSSGGAVETQYF.

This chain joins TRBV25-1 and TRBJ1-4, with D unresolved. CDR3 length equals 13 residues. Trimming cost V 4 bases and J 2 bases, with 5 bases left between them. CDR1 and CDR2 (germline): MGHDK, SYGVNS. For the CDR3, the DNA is TGTGCCAGCAGTGTCGGGACTAATGAAAAACTGTTTTTT. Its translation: CASSVGTNEKLFF.

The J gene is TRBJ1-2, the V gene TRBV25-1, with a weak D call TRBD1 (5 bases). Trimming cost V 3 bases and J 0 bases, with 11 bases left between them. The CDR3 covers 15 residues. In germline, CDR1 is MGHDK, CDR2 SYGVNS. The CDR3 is CASSDPQGPNYGYTF. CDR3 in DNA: TGTGCCAGCAGTGACCCCCAGGGACCTAACTATGGCTACACCTTC.

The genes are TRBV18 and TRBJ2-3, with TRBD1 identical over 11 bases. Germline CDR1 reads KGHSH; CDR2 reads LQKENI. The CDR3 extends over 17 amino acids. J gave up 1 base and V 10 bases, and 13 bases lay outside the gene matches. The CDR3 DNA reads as TGTGCCACCCACCCGGACAGGGGGCAATCTGGCACAGATACGCAGTATTTT. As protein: CATHPDRGQSGTDTQYF.

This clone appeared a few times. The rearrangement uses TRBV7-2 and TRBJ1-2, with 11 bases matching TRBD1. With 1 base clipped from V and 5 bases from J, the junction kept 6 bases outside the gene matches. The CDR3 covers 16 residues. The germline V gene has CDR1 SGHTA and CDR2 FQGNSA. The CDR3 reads CASSLDGGQGVYGYTF. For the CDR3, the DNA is TGTGCCAGCAGCTTAGATGGGGGACAGGGGGTTTATGGCTACACCTTC.

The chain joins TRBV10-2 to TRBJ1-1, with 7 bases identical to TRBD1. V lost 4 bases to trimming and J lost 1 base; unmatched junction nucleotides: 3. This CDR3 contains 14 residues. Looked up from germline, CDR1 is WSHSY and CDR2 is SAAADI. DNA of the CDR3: TGCGCCAGCAGTGGACAGGGTGCGAACACTGAAGCTTTCTTT. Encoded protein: CASSGQGANTEAFF.

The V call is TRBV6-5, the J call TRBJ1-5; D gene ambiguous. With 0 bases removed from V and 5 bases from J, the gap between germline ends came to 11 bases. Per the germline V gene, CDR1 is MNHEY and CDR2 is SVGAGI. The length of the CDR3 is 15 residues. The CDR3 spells CASSYSAELDQPQHF. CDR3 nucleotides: TGTGCCAGCAGTTACTCGGCGGAACTGGATCAGCCCCAGCATTTT.

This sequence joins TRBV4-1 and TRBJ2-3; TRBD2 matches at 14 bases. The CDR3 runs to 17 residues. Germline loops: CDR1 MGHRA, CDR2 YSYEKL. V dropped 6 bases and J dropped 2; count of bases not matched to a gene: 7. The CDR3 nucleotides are TGCGCCAGCAGAAGACTAGCGGGGGGGCGTGACACAGATACGCAGTATTTT. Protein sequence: CASRRLAGGRDTDTQYF.

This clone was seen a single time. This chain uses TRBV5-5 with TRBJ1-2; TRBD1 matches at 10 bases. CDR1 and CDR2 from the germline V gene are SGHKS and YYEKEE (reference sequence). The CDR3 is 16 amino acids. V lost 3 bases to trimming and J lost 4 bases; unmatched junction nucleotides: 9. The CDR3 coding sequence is TGTGCCAGCAGCTATAGGGGACAGGGGATTGCCTATGGCTACACCTTC. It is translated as CASSYRGQGIAYGYTF.

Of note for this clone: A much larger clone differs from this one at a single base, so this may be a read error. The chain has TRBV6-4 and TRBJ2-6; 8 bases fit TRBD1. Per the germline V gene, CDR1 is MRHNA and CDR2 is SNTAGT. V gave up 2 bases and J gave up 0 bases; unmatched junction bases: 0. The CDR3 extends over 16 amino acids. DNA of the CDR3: TGTGCCAGCAGTGACACAGGGGGCTCTGGGGCCAACGTCCTGACTTTC. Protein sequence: CASSDTGGSGANVLTF.

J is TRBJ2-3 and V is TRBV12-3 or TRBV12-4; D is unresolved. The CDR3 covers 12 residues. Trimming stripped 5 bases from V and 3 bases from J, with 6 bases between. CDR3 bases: TGTGCCAGCAGTCCGTATACAGATACGCAGTATTTT. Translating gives CASSPYTDTQYF.

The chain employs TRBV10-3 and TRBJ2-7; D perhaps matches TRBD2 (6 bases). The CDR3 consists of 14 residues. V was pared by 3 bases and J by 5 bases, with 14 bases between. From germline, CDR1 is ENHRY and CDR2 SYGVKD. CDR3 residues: CAISDTESGHEQYF. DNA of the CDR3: TGTGCCATCAGTGACACGGAAAGCGGGCACGAGCAGTACTTC.

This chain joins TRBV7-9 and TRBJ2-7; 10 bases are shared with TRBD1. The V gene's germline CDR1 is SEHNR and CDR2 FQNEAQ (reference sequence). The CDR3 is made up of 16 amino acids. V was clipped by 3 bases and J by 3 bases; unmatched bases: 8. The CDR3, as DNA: TGTGCCAGCAGCTTCGTCCCGGGACAGGGGAACTACGAGCAGTACTTC. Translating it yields CASSFVPGQGNYEQYF.

The CDR3 here is CASSGAITDTQYF. CDR3 DNA: TGTGCCAGCAGCGGAGCAATCACAGATACGCAGTATTTT. The rearrangement links TRBV9 to TRBJ2-3; no clear D. V was trimmed by 3 bases and J by 2 bases, leaving 7 bases between them. Germline V gene sequence: CDR1 SGDLS, CDR2 YYNGEE. The CDR3 consists of 13 residues. Looking up the rest from reference TRBV9 and TRBJ2-3 gives the full variable domain: DSGVTQTPKHLITATGQRVTLRCSPRSGDLSVYWYQQSLDQGLQFLIQYYNGEERAKGNILERFSAQQFPDLHSELNLSSLELGDSALYFCASSGAITDTQYFGPGTRLTVL.

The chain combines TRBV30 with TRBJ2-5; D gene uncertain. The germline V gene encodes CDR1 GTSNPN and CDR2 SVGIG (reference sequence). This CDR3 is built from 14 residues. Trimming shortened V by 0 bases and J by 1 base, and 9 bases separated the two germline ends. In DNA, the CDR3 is TGTGCCTGGAGTGTAGTTGGCGGCCAAGAGACCCAGTACTTC. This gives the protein CAWSVVGGQETQYF.

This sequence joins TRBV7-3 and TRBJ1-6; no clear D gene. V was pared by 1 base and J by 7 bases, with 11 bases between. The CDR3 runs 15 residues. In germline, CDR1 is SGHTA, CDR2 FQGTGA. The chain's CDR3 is CASSLKPGSNSPLHF. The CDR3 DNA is TGTGCCAGCAGCTTAAAACCCGGGTCCAATTCACCCCTCCACTTT. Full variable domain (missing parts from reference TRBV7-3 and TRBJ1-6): GAGVSQTPSNKVTEKGKYVELRCDPISGHTALYWYRQSLGQGPEFLIYFQGTGAADDSGLPNDRFFAVRPEGSVSTLKIQRTERGDSAVYLCASSLKPGSNSPLHFGNGTRLTVT.

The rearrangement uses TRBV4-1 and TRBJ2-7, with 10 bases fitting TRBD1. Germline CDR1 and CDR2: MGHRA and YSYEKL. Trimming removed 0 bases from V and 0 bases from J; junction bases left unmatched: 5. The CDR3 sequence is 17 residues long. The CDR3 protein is CASSQEAGTGVSYEQYF. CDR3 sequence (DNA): TGCGCCAGCAGCCAAGAGGCCGGGACAGGGGTCTCCTACGAGCAGTACTTC.

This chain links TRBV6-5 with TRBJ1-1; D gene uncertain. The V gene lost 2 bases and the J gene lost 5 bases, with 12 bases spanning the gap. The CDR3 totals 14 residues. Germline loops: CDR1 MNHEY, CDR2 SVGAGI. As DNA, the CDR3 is TGTGCCAGCAGTTACGTCCAACGGGGAACTGAAGCTTTCTTT. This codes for CASSYVQRGTEAFF.

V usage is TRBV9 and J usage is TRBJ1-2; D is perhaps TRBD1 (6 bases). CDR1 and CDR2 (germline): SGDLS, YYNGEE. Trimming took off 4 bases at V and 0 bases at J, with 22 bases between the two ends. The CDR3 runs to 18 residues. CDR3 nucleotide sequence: TGTGCCAGCAGCCCCCCGACAGGCCTTACAGCCTCTAACTATGGCTACACCTTC. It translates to CASSPPTGLTASNYGYTF. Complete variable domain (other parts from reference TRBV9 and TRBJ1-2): DSGVTQTPKHLITATGQRVTLRCSPRSGDLSVYWYQQSLDQGLQFLIQYYNGEERAKGNILERFSAQQFPDLHSELNLSSLELGDSALYFCASSPPTGLTASNYGYTFGSGTRLTVV.